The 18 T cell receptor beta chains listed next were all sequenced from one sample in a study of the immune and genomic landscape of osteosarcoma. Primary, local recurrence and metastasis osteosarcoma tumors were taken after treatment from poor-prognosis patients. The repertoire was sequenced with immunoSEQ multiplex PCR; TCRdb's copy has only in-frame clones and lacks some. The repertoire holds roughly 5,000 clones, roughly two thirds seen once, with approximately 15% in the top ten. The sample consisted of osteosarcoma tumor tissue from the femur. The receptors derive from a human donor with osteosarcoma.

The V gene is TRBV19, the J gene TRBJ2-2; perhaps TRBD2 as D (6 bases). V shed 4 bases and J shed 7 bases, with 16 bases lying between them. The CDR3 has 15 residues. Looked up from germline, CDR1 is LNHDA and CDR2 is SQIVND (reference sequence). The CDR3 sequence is CASSRGRGMVGELFF. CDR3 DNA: TGTGCCAGTAGTAGAGGACGCGGGATGGTCGGGGAGCTGTTTTTT.

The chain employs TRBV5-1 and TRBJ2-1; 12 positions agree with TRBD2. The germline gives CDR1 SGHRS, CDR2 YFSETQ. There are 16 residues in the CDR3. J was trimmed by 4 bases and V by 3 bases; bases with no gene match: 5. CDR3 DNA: TGCGCCAGCAGCTACGGACTAGCGGGATATTACAATGAGCAGTTCTTC. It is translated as CASSYGLAGYYNEQFF.

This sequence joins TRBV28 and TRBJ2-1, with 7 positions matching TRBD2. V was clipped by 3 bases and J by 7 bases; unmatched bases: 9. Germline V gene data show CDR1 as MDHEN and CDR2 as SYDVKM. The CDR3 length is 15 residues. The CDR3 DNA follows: TGTGCCAGCAGTTTGACTAGCTCCGTGGGGAATGAGCAGTTCTTC. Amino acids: CASSLTSSVGNEQFF.

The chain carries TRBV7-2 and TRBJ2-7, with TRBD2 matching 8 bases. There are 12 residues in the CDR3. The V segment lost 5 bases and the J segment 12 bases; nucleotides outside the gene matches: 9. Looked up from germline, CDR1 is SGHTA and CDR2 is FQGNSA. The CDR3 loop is CASSQWGGLVYF. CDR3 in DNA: TGTGCCAGCAGCCAGTGGGGGGGACTAGTGTACTTC.

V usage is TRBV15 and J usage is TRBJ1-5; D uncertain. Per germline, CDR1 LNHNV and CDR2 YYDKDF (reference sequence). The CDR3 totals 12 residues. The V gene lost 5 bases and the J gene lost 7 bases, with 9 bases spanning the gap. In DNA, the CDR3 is TGTGCCACCAGCCCCCGGACCCAGCCCCAGCATTTT. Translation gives CATSPRTQPQHF.

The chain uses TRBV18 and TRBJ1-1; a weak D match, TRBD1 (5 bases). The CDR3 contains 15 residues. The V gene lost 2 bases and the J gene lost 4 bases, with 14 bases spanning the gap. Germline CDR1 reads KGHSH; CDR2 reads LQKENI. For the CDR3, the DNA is TGTGCCAGCTCACCAGGGGGGATGCATGGCACTGAAGCTTTCTTT. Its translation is CASSPGGMHGTEAFF.

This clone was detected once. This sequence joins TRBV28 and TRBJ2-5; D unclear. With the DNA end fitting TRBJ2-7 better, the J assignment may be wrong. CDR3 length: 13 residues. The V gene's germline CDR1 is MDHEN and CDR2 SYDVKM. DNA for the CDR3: TGTGCCAGCAGACGTCTTTCCCCCTACGAGCAGTACTTC. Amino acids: CASRRLSPYEQYF.

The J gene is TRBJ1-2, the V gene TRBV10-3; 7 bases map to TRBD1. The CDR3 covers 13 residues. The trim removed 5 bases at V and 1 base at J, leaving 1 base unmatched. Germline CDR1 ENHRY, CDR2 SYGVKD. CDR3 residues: CAISWDSNYGYTF. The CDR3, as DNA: TGTGCCATCAGTTGGGACAGTAACTATGGCTACACCTTC.

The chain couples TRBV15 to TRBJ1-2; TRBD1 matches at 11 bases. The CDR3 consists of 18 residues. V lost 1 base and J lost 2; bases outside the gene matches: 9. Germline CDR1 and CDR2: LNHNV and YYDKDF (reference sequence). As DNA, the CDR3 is TGTGCCACCAGCAGAGTTCAGGACAGGGGGCGCGGAAACTATGGCTACACCTTC. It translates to CATSRVQDRGRGNYGYTF.

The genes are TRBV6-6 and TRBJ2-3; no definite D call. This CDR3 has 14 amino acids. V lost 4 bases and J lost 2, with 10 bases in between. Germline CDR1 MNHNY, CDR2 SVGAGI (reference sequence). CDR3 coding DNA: TGTGCCAGCAGTTTTGGGCCCCCCACAGATACGCAGTATTTT. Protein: CASSFGPPTDTQYF.

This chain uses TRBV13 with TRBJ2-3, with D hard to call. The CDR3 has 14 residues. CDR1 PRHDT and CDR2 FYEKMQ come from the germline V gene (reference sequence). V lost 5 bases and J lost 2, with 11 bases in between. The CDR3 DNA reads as TGTGCCAGCAGCGCTCGACTCGCCACAGATACGCAGTATTTT. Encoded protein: CASSARLATDTQYF. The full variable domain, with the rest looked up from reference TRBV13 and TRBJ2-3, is AAGVIQSPRHLIKEKRETATLKCYPIPRHDTVYWYQQGPGQDPQFLISFYEKMQSDKGSIPDRFSAQQFSDYHSELNMSSLELGDSALYFCASSARLATDTQYFGPGTRLTVL.

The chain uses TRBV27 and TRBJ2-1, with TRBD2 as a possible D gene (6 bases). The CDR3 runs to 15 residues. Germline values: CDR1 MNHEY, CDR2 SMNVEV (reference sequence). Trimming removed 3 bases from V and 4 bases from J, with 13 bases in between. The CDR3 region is CASSLYPSDYNEQFF. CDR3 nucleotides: TGTGCCAGCAGTTTGTATCCTAGCGATTACAATGAGCAGTTCTTC.

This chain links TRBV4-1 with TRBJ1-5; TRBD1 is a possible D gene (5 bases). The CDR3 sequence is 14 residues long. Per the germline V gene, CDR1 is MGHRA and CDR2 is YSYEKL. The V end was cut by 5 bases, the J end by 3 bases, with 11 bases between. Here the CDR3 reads CASSSGHPNQPQHF. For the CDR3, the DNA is TGCGCCAGCAGCTCCGGACACCCCAATCAGCCCCAGCATTTT.

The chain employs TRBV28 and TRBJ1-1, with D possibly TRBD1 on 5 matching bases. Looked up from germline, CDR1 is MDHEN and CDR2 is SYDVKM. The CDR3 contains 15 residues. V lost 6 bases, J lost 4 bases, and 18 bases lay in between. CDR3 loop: CASRNSGRGGTEAFF. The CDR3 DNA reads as TGTGCCAGCAGAAACAGTGGACGGGGGGGCACTGAAGCTTTCTTT.

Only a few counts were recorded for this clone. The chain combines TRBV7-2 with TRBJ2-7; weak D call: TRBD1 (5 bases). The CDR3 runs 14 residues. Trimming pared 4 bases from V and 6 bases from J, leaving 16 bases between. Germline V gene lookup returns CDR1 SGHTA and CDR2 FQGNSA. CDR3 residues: CASSSRRDSSEQYF. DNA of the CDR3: TGTGCCAGCAGCTCGAGAAGAGACAGTTCCGAGCAGTACTTC.

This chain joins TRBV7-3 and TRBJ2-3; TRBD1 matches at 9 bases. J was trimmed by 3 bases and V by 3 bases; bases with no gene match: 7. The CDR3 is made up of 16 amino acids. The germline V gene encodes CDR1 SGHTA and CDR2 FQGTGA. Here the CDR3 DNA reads TGTGCCAGCAGCTTCTGGACAGGGGAGGGGACAGATACGCAGTATTTT. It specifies CASSFWTGEGTDTQYF.

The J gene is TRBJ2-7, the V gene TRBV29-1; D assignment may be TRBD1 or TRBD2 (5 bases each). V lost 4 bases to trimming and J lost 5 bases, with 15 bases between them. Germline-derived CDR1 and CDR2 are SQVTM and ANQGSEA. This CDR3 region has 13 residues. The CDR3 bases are TGCAGCGTTGTCGGGGTACAGGACAACGAGCAGTACTTC. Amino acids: CSVVGVQDNEQYF.

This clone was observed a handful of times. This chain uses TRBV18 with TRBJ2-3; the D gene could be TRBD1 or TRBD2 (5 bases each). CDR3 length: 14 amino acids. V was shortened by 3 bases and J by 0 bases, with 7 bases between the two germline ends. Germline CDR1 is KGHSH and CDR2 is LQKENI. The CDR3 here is CASSPRGSTDTQYF. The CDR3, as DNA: TGTGCCAGCTCACCCCGGGGCAGCACAGATACGCAGTATTTT.